This record concerns one TCR beta chain sequence. Its cognate antigen is unknown. The data originate from a study of primary melanoma T cells and metastatic recurrence. Study results and limitations: Melanomas with T-cell fraction above 20% appeared to have better outcomes.

The V gene's germline CDR1 is MNHGY and CDR2 SAAAGT. The CDR3 sequence is 15 residues long. V shed 5 bases, J shed 9 bases, and the junction held 6 bases outside the gene matches. The method was immunoSEQ multiplex PCR; TCRdb's version includes in-frame clones alone and lacks a portion of them. The table has around 1,500 clones, more than 60% seen once. The sequence came from a human donor with melanoma. The rearrangement joins TRBV6-8 to TRBJ1-6; 11 nucleotides agree with TRBD1. Sequencing used melanoma tumor tissue. The CDR3 loop reads CASSELDRGLSPLHF. The CDR3 DNA reads as TGTGCCAGCAGTGAGCTGGACAGGGGGCTTTCACCCCTCCACTTT.